This T cell receptor beta chain was identified during a study of Tregs in tolerant kidney transplant recipients. Mixed chimerism was transient after nonmyeloablative marrow transplants from related graft donors. The repertoire was sequenced with immunoSEQ multiplex PCR; TCRdb's copy has only in-frame clones and lacks some. The sample holds about 50,000 clones, around nine tenths seen once. The clonotype originates from a human patient who received a combined kidney and bone marrow transplant. Some T cells may be provided by the graft donor. Sequences were derived from CD8+ T cells from blood (PBMCs), sampled 12 months after the transplant.

In nucleotides, the CDR3 is TGTGCCAGCACAGATTCCTACGAGCAGTACTTC. This gives the protein CASTDSYEQYF. The V call is TRBV25-1, the J call TRBJ2-7; D is undetermined. With 7 bases removed from V and 1 base from J, the gap between germline ends came to 5 bases. Looked up from germline, CDR1 is MGHDK and CDR2 is SYGVNS. The CDR3 sequence is 11 residues long.